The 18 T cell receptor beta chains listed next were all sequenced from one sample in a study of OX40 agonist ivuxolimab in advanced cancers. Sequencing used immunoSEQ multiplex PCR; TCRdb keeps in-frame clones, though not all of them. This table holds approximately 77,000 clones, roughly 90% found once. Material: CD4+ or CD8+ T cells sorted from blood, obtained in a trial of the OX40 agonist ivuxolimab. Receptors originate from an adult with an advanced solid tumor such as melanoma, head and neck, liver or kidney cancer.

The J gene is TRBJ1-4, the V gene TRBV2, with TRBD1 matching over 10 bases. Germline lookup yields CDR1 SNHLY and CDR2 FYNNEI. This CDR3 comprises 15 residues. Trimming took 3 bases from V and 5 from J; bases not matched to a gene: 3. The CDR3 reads CASSDGDRGNEKLFF. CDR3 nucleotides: TGTGCCAGCAGTGATGGGGACAGGGGAAATGAAAAACTGTTTTTT.

CDR3 nucleotides: TGTGCCTATTCGCCGGGACAGGGGGCGACCGGGGAGCTGTTTTTT. This gives the protein CAYSPGQGATGELFF. The rearrangement links TRBV30 to TRBJ2-2; 12 bases are a match to TRBD1. In germline, CDR1 is GTSNPN, CDR2 SVGIG (reference sequence). The CDR3 is 15 residues long. Germline trimming cut 7 bases from V and 5 bases from J; bases unmatched to any gene: 8.

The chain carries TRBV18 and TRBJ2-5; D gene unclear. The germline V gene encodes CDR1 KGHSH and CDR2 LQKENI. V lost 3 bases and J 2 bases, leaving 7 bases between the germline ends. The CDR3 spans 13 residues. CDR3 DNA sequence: TGTGCCAGCTCACCCCTGCTACAAGAGACCCAGTACTTC. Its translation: CASSPLLQETQYF.

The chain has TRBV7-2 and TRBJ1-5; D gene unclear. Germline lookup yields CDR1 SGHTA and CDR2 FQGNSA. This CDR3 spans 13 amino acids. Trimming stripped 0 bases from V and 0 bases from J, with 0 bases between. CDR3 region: CASSLASNQPQHF. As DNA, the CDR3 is TGTGCCAGCAGCTTAGCTAGCAATCAGCCCCAGCATTTT.

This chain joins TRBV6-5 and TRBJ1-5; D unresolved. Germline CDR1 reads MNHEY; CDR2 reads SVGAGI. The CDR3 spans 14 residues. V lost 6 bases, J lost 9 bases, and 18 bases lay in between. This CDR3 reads CASRSSDAALPQHF. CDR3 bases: TGTGCCAGCAGATCCTCGGACGCGGCTCTGCCCCAGCATTTT.

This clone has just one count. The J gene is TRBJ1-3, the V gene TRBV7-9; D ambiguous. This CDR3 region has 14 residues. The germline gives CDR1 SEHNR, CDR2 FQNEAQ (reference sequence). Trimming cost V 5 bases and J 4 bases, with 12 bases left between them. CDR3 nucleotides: TGTGCCAGCAGCCATAACCCACCAGGAAACACCATATATTTT. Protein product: CASSHNPPGNTIYF.

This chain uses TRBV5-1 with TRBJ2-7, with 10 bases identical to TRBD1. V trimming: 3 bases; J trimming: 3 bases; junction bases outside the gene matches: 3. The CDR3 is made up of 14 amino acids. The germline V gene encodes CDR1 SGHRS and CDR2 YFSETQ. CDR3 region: CASSWGDRGYEQYF. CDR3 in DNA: TGCGCCAGCAGCTGGGGGGACAGGGGCTACGAGCAGTACTTC.

This chain's CDR3 is CASSPGQVPTEAFF. CDR3 DNA: TGTGCCAGCAGTCCAGGACAGGTACCCACTGAAGCTTTCTTT. The rearrangement uses TRBV28 and TRBJ1-1, with 7 bases aligning to TRBD1. CDR3 length: 14 residues. Germline lookup yields CDR1 MDHEN and CDR2 SYDVKM. V gave up 5 bases and J gave up 4 bases; unmatched junction bases: 7.

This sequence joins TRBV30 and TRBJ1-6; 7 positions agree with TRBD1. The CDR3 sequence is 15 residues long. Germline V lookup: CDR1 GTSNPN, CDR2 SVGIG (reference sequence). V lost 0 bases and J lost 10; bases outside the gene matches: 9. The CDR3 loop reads CAWSVGGRGYSPLHF. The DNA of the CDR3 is TGTGCCTGGAGTGTAGGGGGCAGGGGATACTCACCCCTCCACTTT.

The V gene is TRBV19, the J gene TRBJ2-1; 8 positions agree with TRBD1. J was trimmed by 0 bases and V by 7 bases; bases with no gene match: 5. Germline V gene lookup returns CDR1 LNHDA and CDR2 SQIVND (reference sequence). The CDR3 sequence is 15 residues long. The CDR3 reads CASTKGQASYNEQFF. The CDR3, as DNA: TGTGCCAGTACCAAGGGACAGGCCTCCTACAATGAGCAGTTCTTC.

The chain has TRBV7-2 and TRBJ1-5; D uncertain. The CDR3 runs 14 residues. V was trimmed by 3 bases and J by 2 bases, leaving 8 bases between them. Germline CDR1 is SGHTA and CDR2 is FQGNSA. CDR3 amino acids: CASSFGRGNQPQHF. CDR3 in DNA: TGTGCCAGCAGCTTCGGAAGGGGCAATCAGCCCCAGCATTTT.

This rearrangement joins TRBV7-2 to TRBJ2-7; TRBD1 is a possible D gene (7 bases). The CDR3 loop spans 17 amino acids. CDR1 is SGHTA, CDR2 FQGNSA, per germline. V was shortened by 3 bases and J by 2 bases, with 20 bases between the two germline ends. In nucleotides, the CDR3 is TGTGCCAGCAGCTTTGTTCATTCGGGGGACAGACCCTACGAGCAGTACTTC. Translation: CASSFVHSGDRPYEQYF.

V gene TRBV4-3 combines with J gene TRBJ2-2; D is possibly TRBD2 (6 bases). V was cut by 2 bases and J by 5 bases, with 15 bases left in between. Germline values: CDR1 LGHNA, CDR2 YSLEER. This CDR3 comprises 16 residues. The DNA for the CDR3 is TGCGCCAGCAGCCAAATCGGGGGAGCGAGGACCGGGGAGCTGTTTTTT. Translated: CASSQIGGARTGELFF.

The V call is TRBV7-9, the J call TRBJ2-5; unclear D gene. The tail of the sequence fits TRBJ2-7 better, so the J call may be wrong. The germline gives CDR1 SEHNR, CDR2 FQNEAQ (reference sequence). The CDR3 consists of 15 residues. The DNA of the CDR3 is TGTGCCAGCAGCTTAGGATCAAACACCCCCTACGAGCAGTACTTC. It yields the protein CASSLGSNTPYEQYF.

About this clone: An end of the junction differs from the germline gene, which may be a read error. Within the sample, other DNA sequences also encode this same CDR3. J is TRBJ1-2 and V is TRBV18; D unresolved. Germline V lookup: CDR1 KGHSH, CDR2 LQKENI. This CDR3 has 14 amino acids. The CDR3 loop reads CASSPSHLDYGYTF. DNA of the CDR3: TGTGCCAGCTCACCTTCCCACCTGGACTATGGCTACACCTTT. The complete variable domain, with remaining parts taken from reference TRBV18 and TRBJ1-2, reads NAGVMQNPRHLVRRRGQEARLRCSPMKGHSHVYWYRQLPEEGLKFMVYLQKENIIDESGMPKERFSAEFPKEGPSILRIQQVVRGDSAAYFCASSPSHLDYGYTFGSGTRLTVV.

The CDR3 region is CASSRDRVPPGELFF. Written as DNA, the CDR3 is TGTGCCAGCAGTCGAGACAGGGTACCCCCCGGGGAGCTGTTTTTT. V usage is TRBV27 and J usage is TRBJ2-2; 7 bases agree with TRBD1. CDR1 MNHEY and CDR2 SMNVEV come from the germline V gene (reference sequence). The CDR3 is 15 amino acids. V dropped 5 bases and J dropped 6; count of bases not matched to a gene: 9.

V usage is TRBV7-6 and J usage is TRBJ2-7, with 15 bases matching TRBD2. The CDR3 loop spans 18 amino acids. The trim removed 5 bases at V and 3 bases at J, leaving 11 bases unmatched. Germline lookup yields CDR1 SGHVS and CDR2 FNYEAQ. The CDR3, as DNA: TGTGCCAGCAGCCTGCAACCCGGGACTAGCGGGGGGTACTACGAGCAGTACTTC. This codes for CASSLQPGTSGGYYEQYF.

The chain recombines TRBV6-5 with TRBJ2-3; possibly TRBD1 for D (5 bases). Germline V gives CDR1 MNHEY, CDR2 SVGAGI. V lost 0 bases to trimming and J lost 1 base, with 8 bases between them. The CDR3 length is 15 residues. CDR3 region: CASSYSGVGTDTQYF. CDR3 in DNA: TGTGCCAGCAGTTACTCAGGGGTTGGCACAGATACGCAGTATTTT.